The T cell receptor (beta chain) under discussion was sequenced for a study of OX40 agonist ivuxolimab in advanced cancers. CDR3 length: 14 residues. Trimming stripped 5 bases from V and 1 base from J, with 12 bases between. Germline-derived CDR1 and CDR2 are SGHAT and FQNNGV. Using immunoSEQ multiplex PCR, the repertoire was profiled, and TCRdb retains in-frame clones only, with some absent. Among 65,000 to 80,000 clones, about 89% were seen once, and the ten largest hold 14% to 15%. This clone was observed once. The chain is built from TRBV11-2 and TRBJ2-7; maybe TRBD2 (5 bases). The sequencing used CD4+ or CD8+ T cells sorted from blood, collected in a trial of the OX40 agonist ivuxolimab. This sequence originates from an adult with an advanced solid tumor such as melanoma, head and neck, liver or kidney cancer. CDR3 DNA: TGTGCCAGCAGCCCAGAGGGCACTTCCTACGAGCAGTACTTC. Protein sequence: CASSPEGTSYEQYF. Full variable domain (remainder filled in from reference TRBV11-2 and TRBJ2-7): EAGVAQSPRYKIIEKRQSVAFWCNPISGHATLYWYQQILGQGPKLLIQFQNNGVVDDSQLPKDRFSAERLKGVDSTLKIQPAKLEDSAVYLCASSPEGTSYEQYFGPGTRLTVT.